The 18 T cell receptor beta chains presented below share a single source sample, sequenced in a study of blood T cell repertoires in COVID-19. Profiled with immunoSEQ multiplex PCR; TCRdb holds only in-frame clones, not every one. The data show about 330,000 clones, over 75% seen once. Material: PBMCs or T cells enriched from blood (not recorded which). These receptors came from a man aged 25 to 40 who had recovered from COVID-19.

The chain is built from TRBV9 and TRBJ2-7, with 15 positions matching TRBD2. Germline values: CDR1 SGDLS, CDR2 YYNGEE. V lost 4 bases to trimming and J lost 6 bases; unmatched junction nucleotides: 11. The CDR3 contains 17 residues. CDR3 coding DNA: TGTGCCAGCAGCCCCGGGACTAGCGGGGGGTACGTCCGCGAGCAGTACTTC. It codes for CASSPGTSGGYVREQYF.

The V call is TRBV27, the J call TRBJ2-6; 9 bases align to TRBD1. CDR1 and CDR2 (germline): MNHEY, SMNVEV (reference sequence). This CDR3 has 20 amino acids. V shed 4 bases, J shed 0 bases, and the junction held 13 bases outside the gene matches. The CDR3 bases are TGTGCCAGCAGTTCCTTTGGTCCGGGACAGGGAAACTCTGGGGCCAACGTCCTGACTTTC. Protein sequence: CASSSFGPGQGNSGANVLTF.

This chain joins TRBV29-1 and TRBJ2-7; 9 nucleotides agree with TRBD1. CDR3 size: 13 residues. V dropped 6 bases and J dropped 3; count of bases not matched to a gene: 6. CDR1 and CDR2 from the germline V gene are SQVTM and ANQGSEA. The CDR3 sequence is CSVTGTGNYEQYF. In DNA form, the CDR3 reads TGCAGCGTGACCGGGACAGGGAACTACGAGCAGTACTTC.

The rearrangement joins TRBV27 to TRBJ1-1, with D possibly being TRBD1 (6 bases). CDR1 MNHEY and CDR2 SMNVEV come from the germline V gene (reference sequence). Trimming pared 5 bases from V and 5 bases from J, leaving 12 bases between. The CDR3 is 13 amino acids. CDR3 nucleotides: TGTGCCAGCAGTAAGGGGGAATCGACTGAAGCTTTCTTT. Its protein product is CASSKGESTEAFF.

In its sample, this clone was seen a few times. This chain links TRBV19 with TRBJ1-4; 9 bases match TRBD1. The germline CDR1 and CDR2 sequences are LNHDA and SQIVND (reference sequence). The junction had 7 bases not matched to a gene; V was cut back by 5 bases and J by 0 bases. The CDR3 sequence is 17 residues long. CDR3 in amino acids: CASSRDRGSSTNEKLFF. CDR3 DNA: TGTGCCAGTAGTCGCGACAGGGGGAGTTCAACTAATGAAAAACTGTTTTTT. The full variable domain, rest sourced from reference TRBV19 and TRBJ1-4, is DGGITQSPKYLFRKEGQNVTLSCEQNLNHDAMYWYRQDPGQGLRLIYYSQIVNDFQKGDIAEGYSVSREKKESFPLTVTSAQKNPTAFYLCASSRDRGSSTNEKLFFGSGTQLSVL.

The chain links TRBV29-1 to TRBJ2-1, with 8 positions matching TRBD2. Trimming removed 4 bases from V and 7 bases from J; junction bases left unmatched: 12. The CDR3 has 15 amino acids. Germline V gene sequence: CDR1 SQVTM, CDR2 ANQGSEA. CDR3 DNA: TGCAGCGTTGCGAGAGGTAGCGGGGTGTTAAATGAGCAGTTCTTC. This sequence encodes CSVARGSGVLNEQFF.

The chain carries TRBV7-9 and TRBJ1-6; 9 bases line up with TRBD1. Unmatched junction bases numbered 10, after V lost 4 bases and J lost 9 bases. Per the germline V gene, CDR1 is SEHNR and CDR2 is FQNEAQ (reference sequence). This CDR3 region has 16 residues. Here the CDR3 DNA reads TGTGCCAGCAGCTCCAAGGAGGGACAGGGTTTTTCACCCCTCCACTTT. Its translation is CASSSKEGQGFSPLHF.

The chain carries TRBV30 and TRBJ2-3; 14 bases agree with TRBD2. The V segment lost 3 bases and the J segment 2 bases; nucleotides outside the gene matches: 7. CDR3 size: 17 residues. Germline V gene data show CDR1 as GTSNPN and CDR2 as SVGIG (reference sequence). CDR3 amino acids: CAWRQTSGGVNTDTQYF. CDR3 sequence (DNA): TGTGCCTGGAGGCAGACTAGCGGGGGGGTAAACACAGATACGCAGTATTTT.

J is TRBJ2-1 and V is TRBV3-1 (or the pseudogene TRBV3-2); maybe TRBD2 (5 bases). The CDR3 length is 15 residues. Trimming removed 0 bases at V and 4 bases at J, with 10 bases between. The germline gives CDR1 LGHDT, CDR2 YNNKEL (reference sequence). The CDR3 loop is CASSQDPGLYNEQFF. The CDR3 coding sequence is TGTGCCAGCAGCCAAGATCCGGGGTTATACAATGAGCAGTTCTTC.

The chain combines TRBV7-2 with TRBJ2-3; weak D call: TRBD1 (6 bases). CDR1 is SGHTA and CDR2 is FQGNSA in the germline V gene. CDR3 length: 14 residues. Trimming cost V 6 bases and J 1 base, with 11 bases left between them. CDR3 residues: CASRTQGRTDTQYF. The CDR3 region has the DNA TGTGCCAGCAGAACACAGGGTCGCACAGATACGCAGTATTTT.

V gene TRBV5-5 combines with J gene TRBJ2-7, with D possibly matching TRBD1 (5 bases). CDR1 and CDR2 (germline): SGHKS, YYEKEE (reference sequence). Trimming pared 3 bases from V and 3 bases from J, leaving 16 bases between. CDR3 length equals 15 residues. In DNA, the CDR3 is TGTGCCAGCAGCTGGGGCCCCTCGGAGAGCTACGAGCAGTACTTC. Translated, it gives CASSWGPSESYEQYF.

The rearrangement joins TRBV2 to TRBJ1-2; D unresolved. The CDR3 has 15 amino acids. Germline values: CDR1 SNHLY, CDR2 FYNNEI. Trimming removed 3 bases from V and 7 bases from J, with 18 bases in between. For the CDR3, the DNA is TGTGCCAGCAGTGAGAATGACGGATGGGAGGGTGGCTACACCTTC. This sequence encodes CASSENDGWEGGYTF.

The V and J genes are TRBV2 and TRBJ2-7, with 8 bases lining up with TRBD1. The CDR3 is 12 residues long. Looked up from germline, CDR1 is SNHLY and CDR2 is FYNNEI. After removal of 7 bases from V and 5 bases from J, the junction contained 4 bases not matched to a gene. The CDR3 DNA reads as TGTGCCAGCACCGACAGGGGCCACGAGCAGTACTTC. It specifies CASTDRGHEQYF.

This clone has a handful of counts. This chain links TRBV3-1 (or the pseudogene TRBV3-2) with TRBJ1-2; 7 bases agree with TRBD1. V lost 4 bases to trimming and J lost 7 bases; unmatched junction nucleotides: 15. The V gene's germline CDR1 is LGHDT and CDR2 YNNKEL (reference sequence). The CDR3 has 16 amino acids. The CDR3 nucleotides are TGTGCCAGCAGCCCACCCGGAGGGGGCGCAACACGTGGCTACACCTTC. Translation: CASSPPGGGATRGYTF.

The rearrangement uses TRBV11-2 and TRBJ1-6; D remains ambiguous. The CDR3 length is 14 residues. Trimming took 1 base from V and 8 from J, leaving 9 bases between them. Germline V gene data show CDR1 as SGHAT and CDR2 as FQNNGV. The CDR3 is CASSLVGRDSPLHF. CDR3 DNA: TGTGCCAGCAGCTTAGTGGGCAGAGATTCACCCCTCCACTTT.

The rearrangement links TRBV19 to TRBJ2-1, with 12 bases matching TRBD2. The germline CDR1 and CDR2 sequences are LNHDA and SQIVND (reference sequence). The CDR3 contains 16 residues. With 4 bases clipped from V and 0 bases from J, the junction kept 1 base outside the gene matches. The CDR3 sequence: CASSRTSGDSYNEQFF. CDR3 DNA sequence: TGTGCCAGTAGTAGGACTAGCGGGGACTCCTACAATGAGCAGTTCTTC.

The chain couples TRBV15 to TRBJ2-7; D is perhaps TRBD1 (6 bases). V was cut by 3 bases and J by 6 bases, with 12 bases left in between. The V gene's germline CDR1 is LNHNV and CDR2 YYDKDF (reference sequence). The CDR3 length is 13 residues. CDR3 DNA: TGTGCCACCAGCAGCACAGGGCTGGTCGAGCAGTACTTC. Translating it yields CATSSTGLVEQYF.

This chain connects TRBV14 to TRBJ1-1, with D hard to call. CDR1 SGHDN and CDR2 FVKESK come from the germline V gene. The CDR3 consists of 15 residues. V lost 0 bases to trimming and J lost 0 bases, with 8 bases between them. CDR3 in amino acids: CASSQDGRLNTEAFF. CDR3 nucleotide sequence: TGTGCCAGCAGCCAAGACGGCAGGCTGAACACTGAAGCTTTCTTT.